This T cell receptor beta chain was retrieved from a study of siplizumab effects on memory and regulatory T cells. The repertoire was sequenced with immunoSEQ multiplex PCR; TCRdb's copy has only in-frame clones and lacks some. The table lists roughly 100,000 clones, around 93% of them singletons. Study-wide findings and caveats: Treg-derived clones made up an average of approximately 70% of mappable alloreactive CD4+ clones with siplizumab and under 35% in controls. Unstimulated naive T cells seemed to show more diversity than memory cells did, and they also seemed to be among the major contributors to the alloresponse. Confirmation was lacking for the suppressive function of proliferating Tregs derived from siplizumab cultures. Unstimulated subsets contained matches for only a minor fraction of alloreactive clones.

For this clone: Its antigen is still unknown.

The CDR3 runs to 16 residues. Germline values: CDR1 SGHNT, CDR2 YENEEA. The V and J ends lost 5 bases and 0 bases, in that order; junction bases with no gene match: 4. The gene calls are TRBV11-3 and TRBJ2-3, with 11 positions matching TRBD2. Sequences were obtained from CD4+ T cells sorted from blood. The clonotype comes from a human donor in good health. The CDR3 sequence: CASSPRLAGSTDTQYF. As DNA, the CDR3 is TGTGCCAGCAGCCCGAGACTAGCGGGAAGCACAGATACGCAGTATTTT.